A few counts support the clone carrying this TCR beta chain. These data are taken from a study of T cells in Graves' hyperthyroidism and ophthalmopathy. RNA transcripts yielded amplified TCR beta CDR3 regions. HTBI primers were used for first-round RT-PCR of the TCR CDR3. TCRdb recomputed calls from the multiplex PCR reads with MiXCR, one row per CDR3 protein. There are over 700,000 distinct CDR3 sequences in the sample; roughly 40% occur only once, and about 8.9% lies in the top ten. The CDR3 runs 13 residues. Between the trimmed V and J ends, which lost 3 bases and 6 bases, there was a span of 13 bases. The germline V gene encodes CDR1 SGHNT and CDR2 YYREEE (reference sequence).

The TCR was taken from a young man with Graves' hyperthyroidism. Sequencing was carried out using blood. V is TRBV5-4 and J is TRBJ2-7, with D hard to call. The CDR3 spells CASSSAGSIEQYF. CDR3 in DNA: TGTGCCAGCAGCTCCGCTGGGTCGATCGAGCAGTACTTC.